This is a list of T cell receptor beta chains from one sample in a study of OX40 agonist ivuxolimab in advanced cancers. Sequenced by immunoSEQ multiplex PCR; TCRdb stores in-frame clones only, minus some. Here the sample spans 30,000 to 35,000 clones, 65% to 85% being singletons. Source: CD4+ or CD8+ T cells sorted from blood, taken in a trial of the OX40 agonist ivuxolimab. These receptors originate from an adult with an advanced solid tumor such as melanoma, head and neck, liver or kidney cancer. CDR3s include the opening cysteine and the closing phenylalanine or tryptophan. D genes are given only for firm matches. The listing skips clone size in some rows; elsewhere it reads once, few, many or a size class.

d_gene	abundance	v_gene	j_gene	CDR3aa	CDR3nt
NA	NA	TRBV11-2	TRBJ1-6	CASTQAGLWDNSPLHF	TGTGCCAGCACTCAAGCCGGGCTATGGGATAATTCACCCCTCCACTTT
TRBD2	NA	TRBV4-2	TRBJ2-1	CASSQERRSGGLYNEQFF	TGTGCCAGCAGCCAAGAAAGGAGGAGCGGGGGGCTCTACAATGAGCAGTTCTTC
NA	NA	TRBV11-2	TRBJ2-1	CASSSPSRGRNNEQFF	TGTGCCAGCAGCTCCCCGTCCCGGGGAAGAAACAATGAGCAGTTCTTC
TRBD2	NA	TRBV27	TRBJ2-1	CASSFQREGHGSYNEQFF	TGTGCCAGCAGTTTCCAGCGGGAGGGCCACGGGTCCTACAATGAGCAGTTCTTC
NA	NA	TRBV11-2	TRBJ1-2	CASSLMRNSGYTF	TGTGCCAGCAGCTTAATGCGGAATAGCGGCTACACCTTC
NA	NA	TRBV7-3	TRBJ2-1	CASSRRPYNEQFF	TGTGCCAGCAGCCGACGGCCGTACAATGAGCAGTTCTTC
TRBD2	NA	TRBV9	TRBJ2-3	CASSEAPSGGYTDTQYF	TGTGCCAGCAGCGAGGCCCCTAGCGGGGGGTACACAGATACGCAGTATTTT
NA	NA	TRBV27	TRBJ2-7	CASRGGYEQYF	TGTGCCAGCAGGGGGGGATACGAGCAGTACTTC
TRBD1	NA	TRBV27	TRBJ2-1	CASTRQGHNEQFF	TGTGCCAGTACCAGACAGGGCCACAATGAGCAGTTCTTC
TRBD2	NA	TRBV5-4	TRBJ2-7	CASSFAPGLAGDYEQYF	TGTGCCAGCAGCTTTGCTCCGGGACTAGCGGGAGACTACGAGCAGTACTTC
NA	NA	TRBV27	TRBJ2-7	CASSLAGPRSYEQYF	TGTGCCAGCAGTTTAGCCGGGCCTAGGTCCTACGAGCAGTACTTC
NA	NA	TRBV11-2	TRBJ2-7	CASSLEGPGEQYF	TGTGCCAGCAGCTTAGAGGGGCCCGGCGAGCAGTACTTC
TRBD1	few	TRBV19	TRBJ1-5	CASSTLDRARDQPQHF	TGTGCCAGTAGTACCCTAGACAGGGCCCGCGATCAGCCCCAGCATTTT
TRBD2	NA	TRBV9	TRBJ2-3	CASSVVSGSPDTQYF	TGTGCCAGCAGCGTAGTCAGCGGGAGCCCAGATACGCAGTATTTT
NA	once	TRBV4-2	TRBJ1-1	CASSQDPWSVRDTEAFF	TGTGCCAGCAGCCAAGATCCGTGGTCGGTTCGGGACACTGAAGCTTTCTTT
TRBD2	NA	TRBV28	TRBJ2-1	CASKGLAGEKDYNEQFF	TGTGCCAGCAAGGGACTAGCGGGAGAAAAGGACTACAATGAGCAGTTCTTC
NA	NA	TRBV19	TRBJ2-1	CASSILLSYNEQFF	TGTGCCAGTAGTATCCTATTATCCTACAATGAGCAGTTCTTC
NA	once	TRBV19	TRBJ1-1	CASSPGGGNTEAFF	TGTGCCAGTAGTCCCGGGGGGGGGAACACTGAAGCTTTCTTT
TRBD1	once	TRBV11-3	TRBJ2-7	CASSPGTGEVSEQYF	TGTGCCAGCAGCCCCGGGACAGGGGAAGTCAGCGAGCAGTACTTC